The following is a TCR beta chain sequence with its context. Germline assignment: CDR1 LNHDA and CDR2 SQIVND (reference sequence). This CDR3 is built from 16 residues. After removal of 5 bases from V and 6 bases from J, the junction contained 10 bases not matched to a gene. This sample is drawn from a study of Ad26.COV2.S vaccination and SARS-CoV-2 variants. Treatment in this sample: about 20 received Ad26.COV2.S at low or high dose, single or two shots; about five received placebo; per-sample allocation not given. Sample collection was performed on day 63 after the first vaccine or placebo injection. Measured with immunoSEQ multiplex PCR; TCRdb has only the in-frame clones, and not every one. Of 360,000 or so clones in the sample, around nine tenths were seen once.

This clonotype was obtained from a person between 18 and 59 years old who received the Ad26.COV2.S COVID-19 vaccine or a placebo. The sample here was peripheral blood, taken in a trial of Ad26.COV2.S vaccine versus placebo. J is TRBJ1-6 and V is TRBV19; 7 nucleotides match TRBD1. This CDR3 reads CASSVDRDRGNSPLHF. The CDR3 DNA reads as TGTGCCAGTAGTGTTGACCGGGACAGAGGTAATTCACCCCTCCACTTT.